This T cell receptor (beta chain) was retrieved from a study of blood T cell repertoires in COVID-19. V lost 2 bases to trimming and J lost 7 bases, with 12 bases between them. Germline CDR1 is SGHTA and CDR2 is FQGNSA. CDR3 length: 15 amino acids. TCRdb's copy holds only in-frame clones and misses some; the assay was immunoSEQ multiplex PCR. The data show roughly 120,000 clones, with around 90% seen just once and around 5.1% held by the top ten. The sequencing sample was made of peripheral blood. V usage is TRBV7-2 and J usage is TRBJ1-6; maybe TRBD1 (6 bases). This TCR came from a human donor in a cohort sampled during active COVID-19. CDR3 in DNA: TGTGCCAGCAGCTTAAGATTACAGGGCAATTCACCCCTCCACTTT. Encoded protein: CASSLRLQGNSPLHF.